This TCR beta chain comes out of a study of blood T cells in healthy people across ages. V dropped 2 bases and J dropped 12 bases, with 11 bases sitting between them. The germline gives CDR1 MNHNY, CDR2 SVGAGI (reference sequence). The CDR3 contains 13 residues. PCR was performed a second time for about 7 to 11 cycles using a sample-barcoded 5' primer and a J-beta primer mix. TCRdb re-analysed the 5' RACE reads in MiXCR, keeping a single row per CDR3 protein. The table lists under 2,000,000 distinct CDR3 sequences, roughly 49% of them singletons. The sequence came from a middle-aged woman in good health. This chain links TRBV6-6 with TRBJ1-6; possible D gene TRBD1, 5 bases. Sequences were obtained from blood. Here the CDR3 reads CASSYRDLQPLHF. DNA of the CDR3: TGTGCCAGCAGTTACCGGGACCTTCAACCCCTCCACTTT.